This T cell receptor (beta chain) was documented in a study of T cells in pancreatic ductal adenocarcinoma. Regarding the study as a whole: Tumor and blood clonality did not differ significantly, about 0.1 versus 0.07.

Selected pancreatic ductal adenocarcinoma patients had undergone surgery without neoadjuvant therapy. CDR1 and CDR2 from the germline V gene are SGHDT and YYEEEE. The CDR3 extends over 12 amino acids. Trimming removed 2 bases from V and 6 bases from J, with 6 bases in between. The assay was immunoSEQ multiplex PCR, and TCRdb's table has in-frame clones only and misses some. Of more than 8,500 clones detected, around 66% appear once; the ten largest clones hold roughly 30%. Comment on this clone: The antigen is not known.

Input material: pancreatic tumor tissue. The sequence derives from a human donor with pancreatic ductal adenocarcinoma. The genes are TRBV5-6 and TRBJ1-5; D ambiguous. This chain's CDR3 is CASSFRSQPQHF. Here the CDR3 DNA reads TGTGCCAGCAGCTTTAGGAGTCAGCCCCAGCATTTT.